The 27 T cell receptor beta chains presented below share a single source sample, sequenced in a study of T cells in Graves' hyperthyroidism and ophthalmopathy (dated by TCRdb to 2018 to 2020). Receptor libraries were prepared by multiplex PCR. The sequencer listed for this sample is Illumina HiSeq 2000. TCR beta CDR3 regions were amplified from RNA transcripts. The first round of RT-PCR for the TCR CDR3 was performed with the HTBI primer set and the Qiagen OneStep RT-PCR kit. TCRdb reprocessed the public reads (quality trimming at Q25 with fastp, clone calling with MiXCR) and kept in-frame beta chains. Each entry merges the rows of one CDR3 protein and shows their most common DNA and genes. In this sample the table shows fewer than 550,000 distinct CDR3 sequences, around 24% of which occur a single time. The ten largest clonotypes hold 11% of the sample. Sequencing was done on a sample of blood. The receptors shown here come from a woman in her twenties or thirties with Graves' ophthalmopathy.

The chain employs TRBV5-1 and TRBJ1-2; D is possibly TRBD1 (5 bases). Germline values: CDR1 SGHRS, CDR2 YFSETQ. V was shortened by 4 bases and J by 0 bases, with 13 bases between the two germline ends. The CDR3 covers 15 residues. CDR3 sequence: CASSPGPTANYGYTF. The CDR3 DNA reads TGCGCCAGCAGCCCCGGGCCGACAGCTAACTATGGCTACACCTTC.

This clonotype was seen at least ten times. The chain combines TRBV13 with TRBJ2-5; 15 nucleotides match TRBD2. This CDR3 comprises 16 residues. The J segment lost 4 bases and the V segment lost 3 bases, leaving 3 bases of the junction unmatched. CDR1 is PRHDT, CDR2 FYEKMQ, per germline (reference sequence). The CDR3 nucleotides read TGTGCCAGCAGCTTCCGGACTAGCGGGGGGGGAGAGACCCAGTACTTC. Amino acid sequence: CASSFRTSGGGETQYF.

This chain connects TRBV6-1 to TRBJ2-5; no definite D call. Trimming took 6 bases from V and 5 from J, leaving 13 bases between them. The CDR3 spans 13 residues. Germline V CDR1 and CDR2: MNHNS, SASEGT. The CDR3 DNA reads TGTGCCAGCAGGTCCGACACCTGGGAGACCCAGTACTTC. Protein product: CASRSDTWETQYF.

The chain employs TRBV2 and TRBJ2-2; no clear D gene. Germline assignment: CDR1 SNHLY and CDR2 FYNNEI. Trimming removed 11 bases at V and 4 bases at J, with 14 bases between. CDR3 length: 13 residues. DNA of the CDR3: TGTGCCGACTCGGTAGTTCCCACCGGGGAGCTGTTTTTT. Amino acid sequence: CADSVVPTGELFF.

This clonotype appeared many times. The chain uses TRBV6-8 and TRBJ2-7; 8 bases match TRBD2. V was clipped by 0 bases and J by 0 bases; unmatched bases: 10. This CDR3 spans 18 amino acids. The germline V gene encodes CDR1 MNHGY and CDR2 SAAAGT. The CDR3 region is CASSYSSKAGESSYEQYF. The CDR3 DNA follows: TGTGCCAGCAGTTACTCAAGCAAAGCGGGAGAATCCTCCTACGAGCAGTACTTC.

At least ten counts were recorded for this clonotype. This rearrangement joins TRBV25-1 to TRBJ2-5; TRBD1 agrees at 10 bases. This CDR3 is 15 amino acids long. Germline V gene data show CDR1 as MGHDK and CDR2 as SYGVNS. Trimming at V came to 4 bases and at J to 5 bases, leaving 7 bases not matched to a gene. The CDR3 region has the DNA TGTGCCAGCAGTGCGCGGGACAGGGGATCGGAGACCCAGTACTTC. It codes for CASSARDRGSETQYF.

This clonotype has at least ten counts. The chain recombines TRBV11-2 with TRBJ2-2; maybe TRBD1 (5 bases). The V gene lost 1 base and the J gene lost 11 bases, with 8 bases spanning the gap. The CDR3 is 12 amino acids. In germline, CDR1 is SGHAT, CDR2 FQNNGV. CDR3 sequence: CASSLVWTELFF. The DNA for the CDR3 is TGTGCCAGCAGCTTAGTTTGGACAGAGCTGTTTTTT.

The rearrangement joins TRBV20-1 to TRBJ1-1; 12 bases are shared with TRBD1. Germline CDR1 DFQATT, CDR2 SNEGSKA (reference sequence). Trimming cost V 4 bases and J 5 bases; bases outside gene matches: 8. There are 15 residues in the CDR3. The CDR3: CSATGTGGRWTEAFF. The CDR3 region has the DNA TGCAGTGCTACCGGGACAGGGGGCCGGTGGACTGAAGCTTTCTTT.

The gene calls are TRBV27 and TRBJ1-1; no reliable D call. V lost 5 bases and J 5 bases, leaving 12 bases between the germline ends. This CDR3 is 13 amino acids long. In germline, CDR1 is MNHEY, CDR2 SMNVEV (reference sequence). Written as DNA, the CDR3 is TGTGCCAGCAGTCCGAGGGCGAGGACTGAAGCTTTCTTT. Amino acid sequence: CASSPRARTEAFF.

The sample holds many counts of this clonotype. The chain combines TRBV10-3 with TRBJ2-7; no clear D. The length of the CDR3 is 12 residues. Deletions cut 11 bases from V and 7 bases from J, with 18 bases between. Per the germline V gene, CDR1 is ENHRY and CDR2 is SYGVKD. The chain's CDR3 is CASRSGSWEQYF. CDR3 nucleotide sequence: TGTGCCTCTAGAAGTGGGTCCTGGGAGCAGTACTTC.

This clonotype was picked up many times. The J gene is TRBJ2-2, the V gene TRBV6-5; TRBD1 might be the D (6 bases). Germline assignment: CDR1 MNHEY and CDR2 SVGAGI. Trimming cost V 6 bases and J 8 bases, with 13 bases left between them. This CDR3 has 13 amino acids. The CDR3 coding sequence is TGTGCCAGCAGGCTAGTGGGGGCGGGGGAGCTGTTTTTT. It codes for CASRLVGAGELFF.

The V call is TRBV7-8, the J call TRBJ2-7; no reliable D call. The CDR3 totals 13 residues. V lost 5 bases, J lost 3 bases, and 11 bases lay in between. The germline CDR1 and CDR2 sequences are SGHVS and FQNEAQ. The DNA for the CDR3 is TGTGCCAGCAGCCCAGTTTACCACTACGAGCAGTACTTC. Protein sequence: CASSPVYHYEQYF.

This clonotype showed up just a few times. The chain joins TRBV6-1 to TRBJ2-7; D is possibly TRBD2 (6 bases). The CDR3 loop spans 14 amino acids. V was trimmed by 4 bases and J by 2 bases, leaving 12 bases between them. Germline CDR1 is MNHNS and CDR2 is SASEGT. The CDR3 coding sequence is TGTGCCAGCAGTGGGGGACTCTTAGCCTACGAGCAGTACTTC. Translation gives CASSGGLLAYEQYF.

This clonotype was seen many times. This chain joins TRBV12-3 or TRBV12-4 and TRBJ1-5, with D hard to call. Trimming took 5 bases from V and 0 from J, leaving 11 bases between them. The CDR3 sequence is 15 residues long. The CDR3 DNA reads TGTGCCAGCAGTCCCAGCGACTATAGCAATCAGCCCCAGCATTTT. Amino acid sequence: CASSPSDYSNQPQHF.

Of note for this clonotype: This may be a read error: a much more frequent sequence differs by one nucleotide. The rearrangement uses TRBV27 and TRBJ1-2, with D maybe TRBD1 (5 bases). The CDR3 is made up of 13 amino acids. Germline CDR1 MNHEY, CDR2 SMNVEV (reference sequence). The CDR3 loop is CVSREGTNYGYTF. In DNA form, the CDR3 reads TGTGTCAGCAGGGAAGGAACTAACTATGGCTACACCTTC.

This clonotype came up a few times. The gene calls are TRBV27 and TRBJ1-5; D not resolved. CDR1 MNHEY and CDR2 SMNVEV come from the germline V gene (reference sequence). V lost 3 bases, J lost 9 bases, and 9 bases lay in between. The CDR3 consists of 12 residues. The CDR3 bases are TGTGCCAGCAGTTTCGTAGGTCGGCCCCAGCATTTT. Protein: CASSFVGRPQHF.

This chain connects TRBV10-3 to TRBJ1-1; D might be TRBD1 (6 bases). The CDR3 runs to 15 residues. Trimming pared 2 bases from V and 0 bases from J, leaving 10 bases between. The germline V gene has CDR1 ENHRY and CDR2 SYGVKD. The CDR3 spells CAISEGQLMNTEAFF. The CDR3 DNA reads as TGTGCCATCAGTGAGGGACAGCTCATGAACACTGAAGCTTTCTTT.

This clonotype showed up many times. Here the CDR3 DNA reads TGTGCCAGCAGGGCCGAGACAACCCAGTACTTC. Translating gives CASRAETTQYF. The V and J genes are TRBV6-1 and TRBJ2-5; D gene ambiguous. CDR1 and CDR2 (germline): MNHNS, SASEGT. The CDR3 consists of 11 residues. V gave up 6 bases and J gave up 8 bases, with 10 bases separating them.

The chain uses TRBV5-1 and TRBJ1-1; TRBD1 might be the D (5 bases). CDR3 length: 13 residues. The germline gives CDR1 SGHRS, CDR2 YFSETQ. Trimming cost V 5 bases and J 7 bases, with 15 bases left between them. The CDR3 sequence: CASRPWGVNEAFF. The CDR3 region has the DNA TGCGCCAGCAGACCCTGGGGGGTGAATGAAGCTTTCTTT.

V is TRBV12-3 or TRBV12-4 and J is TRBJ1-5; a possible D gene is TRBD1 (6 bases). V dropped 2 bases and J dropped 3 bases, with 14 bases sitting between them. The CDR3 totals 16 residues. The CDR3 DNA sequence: TGTGCCAGCAGTTTACGAGGCGGGGGGCTCAATCAGCCCCAGCATTTT. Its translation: CASSLRGGGLNQPQHF.

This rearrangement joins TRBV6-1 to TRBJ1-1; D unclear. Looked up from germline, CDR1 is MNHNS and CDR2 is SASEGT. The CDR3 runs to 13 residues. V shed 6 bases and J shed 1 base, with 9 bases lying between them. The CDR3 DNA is TGTGCCAGCAGGGAACGGACGAACACTGAAGCTTTCTTT. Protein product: CASRERTNTEAFF.

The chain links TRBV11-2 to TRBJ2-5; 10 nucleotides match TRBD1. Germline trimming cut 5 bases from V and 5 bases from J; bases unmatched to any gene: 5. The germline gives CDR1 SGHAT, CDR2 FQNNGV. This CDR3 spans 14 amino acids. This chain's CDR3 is CASSDRQGAETQYF. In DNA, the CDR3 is TGTGCCAGCAGCGATAGACAGGGGGCGGAGACCCAGTACTTC.

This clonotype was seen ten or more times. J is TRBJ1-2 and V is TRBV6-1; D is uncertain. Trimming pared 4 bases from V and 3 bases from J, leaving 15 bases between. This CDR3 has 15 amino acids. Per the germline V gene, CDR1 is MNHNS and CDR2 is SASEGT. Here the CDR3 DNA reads TGTGCCAGCAGTGGCCAGAGGCAGGCGGACTATGGCTACACCTTC. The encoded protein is CASSGQRQADYGYTF.

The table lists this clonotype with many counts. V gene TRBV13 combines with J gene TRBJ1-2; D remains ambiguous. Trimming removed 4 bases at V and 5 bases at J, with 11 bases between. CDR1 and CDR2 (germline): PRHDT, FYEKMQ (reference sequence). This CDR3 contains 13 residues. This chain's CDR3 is CASSYPREYGYTF. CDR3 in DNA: TGTGCCAGCAGCTACCCTCGTGAGTATGGCTACACCTTC.

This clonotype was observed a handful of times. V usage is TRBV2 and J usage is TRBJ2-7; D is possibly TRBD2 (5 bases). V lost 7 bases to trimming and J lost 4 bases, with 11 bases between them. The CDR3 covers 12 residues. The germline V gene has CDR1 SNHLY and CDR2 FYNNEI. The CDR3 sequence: CASKGEGYEQYF. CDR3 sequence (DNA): TGTGCCAGCAAGGGAGAAGGGTACGAGCAGTACTTC. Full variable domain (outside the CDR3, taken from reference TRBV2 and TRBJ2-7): EPEVTQTPSHQVTQMGQEVILRCVPISNHLYFYWYRQILGQKVEFLVSFYNNEISEKSEIFDDQFSVERPDGSNFTLKIRSTKLEDSAMYFCASKGEGYEQYFGPGTRLTVT.

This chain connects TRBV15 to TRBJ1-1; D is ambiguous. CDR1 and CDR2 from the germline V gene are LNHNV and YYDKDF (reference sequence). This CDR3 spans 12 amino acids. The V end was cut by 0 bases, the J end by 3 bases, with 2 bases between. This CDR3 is CATSREYTEAFF. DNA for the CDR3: TGTGCCACCAGCAGAGAGTACACTGAAGCTTTCTTT.

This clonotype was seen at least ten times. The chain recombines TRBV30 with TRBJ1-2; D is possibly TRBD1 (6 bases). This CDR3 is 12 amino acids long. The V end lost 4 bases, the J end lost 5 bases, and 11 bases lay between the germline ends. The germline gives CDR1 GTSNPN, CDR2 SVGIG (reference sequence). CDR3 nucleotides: TGTGCCTGGAACCAACAGGGTTATGGCTACACCTTC. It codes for CAWNQQGYGYTF.